These 6 T cell receptor beta chains were sequenced from one sample in a study of cytomegalovirus exposure and HLA in healthy donors. It was with 60 Vbeta and 13 Jbeta primers that the PCR ran. Method: immunoSEQ multiplex PCR; TCRdb's copy keeps in-frame clones and lacks some. The profile shows 85,000 to 130,000 clones, about 81% of them singletons. The sample comprised PBMCs. All receptors come from a male donor in good health and CMV-seropositive.

The chain links TRBV6-1 to TRBJ2-1; 8 positions match TRBD2. CDR1 and CDR2 (germline): MNHNS, SASEGT. This CDR3 region has 15 residues. The V and J ends lost 5 bases and 6 bases, in that order; junction bases with no gene match: 9. CDR3 loop: CASSRSGRASNEQFF. In nucleotides, the CDR3 is TGTGCCAGCAGTAGAAGCGGGAGAGCAAGCAATGAGCAGTTCTTC.

This chain connects TRBV2 to TRBJ2-2; weak D call: TRBD2 (5 bases). The V gene lost 6 bases and the J gene lost 7 bases, with 15 bases spanning the gap. Per the germline V gene, CDR1 is SNHLY and CDR2 is FYNNEI. The CDR3 contains 14 residues. The CDR3: CASRTDWYGGELFF. In nucleotides, the CDR3 is TGTGCCAGCAGAACGGACTGGTACGGCGGGGAGCTGTTTTTT.

The chain combines TRBV28 with TRBJ2-2; D may be TRBD2 (5 bases). The CDR3 consists of 15 residues. Trimming left V 6 bases short and J 4 bases short, with 15 bases between. The V gene's germline CDR1 is MDHEN and CDR2 SYDVKM. The CDR3 DNA reads as TGTGCCAGCAGCCCCGGGCGGGTAGGCACCGGGGAGCTGTTTTTT. It translates to CASSPGRVGTGELFF. Full variable domain (missing parts from reference TRBV28 and TRBJ2-2): DVKVTQSSRYLVKRTGEKVFLECVQDMDHENMFWYRQDPGLGLRLIYFSYDVKMKEKGDIPEGYSVSREKKERFSLILESASTNQTSMYLCASSPGRVGTGELFFGEGSRLTVL.

The chain combines TRBV30 with TRBJ1-3; TRBD1 aligns across 8 bases. V gave up 5 bases and J gave up 3 bases; unmatched junction bases: 3. The CDR3 covers 13 residues. Germline loops: CDR1 GTSNPN, CDR2 SVGIG (reference sequence). The CDR3 region is CAWYDRGGNTIYF. The CDR3 coding sequence is TGTGCCTGGTACGACAGGGGTGGAAACACCATATATTTT.

The genes are TRBV7-6 and TRBJ2-3, with a weak D call TRBD1 (6 bases). Looked up from germline, CDR1 is SGHVS and CDR2 is FNYEAQ. CDR3 length equals 16 residues. The V and J ends lost 5 bases and 2 bases respectively, with 17 bases between them. CDR3 nucleotide sequence: TGTGCCAGCAGCGAGGGACACCACATGCCCACAGATACGCAGTATTTT. Protein: CASSEGHHMPTDTQYF.

This clone has only a few counts. The junction departs from the called germline gene at one end, perhaps through a read error. The J gene is TRBJ1-2, the V gene TRBV30; TRBD1 aligns across 7 bases. The germline gives CDR1 GTSNPN, CDR2 SVGIG (reference sequence). The CDR3 totals 13 residues. CDR3 DNA sequence: TGTGCCTGGAGTCACGGACAGGCCTTCGGCTACCCCTTC. This sequence encodes CAWSHGQAFGYPF.